Listed below are T cell receptor beta chains from one sample, sequenced in a study of blood T cell repertoires in COVID-19. Generated by immunoSEQ multiplex PCR, the TCRdb table keeps only in-frame clones and is missing some. The repertoire holds some 96,000 clones, with 80% to 90% as singletons. The sample was peripheral blood. Every receptor here comes from a man aged 80 or over with acute or convalescent COVID-19. CDR3s include the opening cysteine and the closing phenylalanine or tryptophan. The D gene is left open where the match is weak. Clone size appears in some rows only: once, few, many, or a class for an expanded clone.

D gene	clone size	V gene	J gene	CDR3 protein	CDR3 DNA
TRBD2	.	TRBV28	TRBJ2-2	CASSLYGGRVGAGELFF	TGTGCCAGCAGTTTATACGGCGGGAGGGTGGGAGCCGGGGAGCTGTTTTTT
.	.	TRBV15	TRBJ2-7	CATSREHLGAGYEQYF	TGTGCCACCAGCAGAGAACATTTGGGAGCCGGGTACGAGCAGTACTTC
.	many	TRBV27	TRBJ1-2	CASSSRGRSNYGYTF	TGTGCCAGCAGTTCTCGGGGGAGGTCTAACTATGGCTACACCTTC
.	.	TRBV4-2	TRBJ2-7	CASSRLADTYEQYF	TGTGCCAGCAGCCGATTAGCGGATACCTACGAGCAGTACTTC
.	.	TRBV11-2	TRBJ2-5	CASSPRTNQETQYF	TGTGCCAGCAGCCCCCGGACAAACCAAGAGACCCAGTACTTC
.	.	TRBV27	TRBJ2-7	CASSLSAGPYEQYF	TGTGCCAGCAGTTTATCGGCGGGACCCTACGAGCAGTACTTC
.	.	TRBV5-4	TRBJ1-2	CASSPQGNYGYTF	TGTGCCAGCAGCCCACAGGGTAACTATGGCTACACCTTC
.	.	TRBV5-1	TRBJ2-1	CASSLKAGAPNNEQFF	TGCGCCAGCAGCCTGAAGGCAGGGGCACCTAACAATGAGCAGTTCTTC
TRBD2	.	TRBV18	TRBJ2-4	CASSPSGRARNIQYF	TGTGCCAGCTCTCCGAGCGGGAGGGCCCGGAACATTCAGTACTTC
.	.	TRBV6-2/TRBV6-3	TRBJ1-2	CASSYNRRTWGANYGYTF	TGTGCCAGCAGTTACAACCGCCGGACATGGGGCGCTAACTATGGCTACACCTTC
.	.	TRBV19	TRBJ1-1	CASIPDSSTEAFF	TGTGCCAGTATTCCGGACAGTAGCACTGAAGCTTTCTTT
TRBD2	.	TRBV5-4	TRBJ2-3	CASSRGLGGRGTDTQYF	TGTGCCAGCAGCCGGGGCCTAGGCGGGAGGGGGACAGATACGCAGTATTTT
TRBD1	.	TRBV10-3	TRBJ1-4	CAISAGGSGREKLFF	TGTGCCATCAGTGCAGGGGGTTCAGGGAGAGAAAAACTGTTTTTT
.	.	TRBV6-6	TRBJ2-2	CASRLATGVGTGELFF	TGTGCCAGTCGCCTTGCGACGGGAGTCGGCACCGGGGAGCTGTTTTTT
TRBD1	.	TRBV7-2	TRBJ2-5	CASSTDRAKETQYF	TGTGCCAGCAGTACTGACAGGGCCAAGGAGACCCAGTACTTC
.	.	TRBV6-5	TRBJ1-6	CASRTVTNSPLHF	TGTGCCAGCCGGACAGTGACTAATTCACCCCTCCACTTT
TRBD1	.	TRBV7-2	TRBJ1-2	CASSYIQGIGGVNYGYTF	TGTGCCAGCAGCTACATACAGGGGATTGGAGGTGTTAACTATGGCTACACCTTC
TRBD2	.	TRBV5-6	TRBJ2-3	CASSGGLAGSRAITDTQYF	TGTGCCAGCAGCGGGGGACTAGCGGGATCGCGCGCGATCACAGATACGCAGTATTTT
.	few	TRBV7-2	TRBJ2-2	CASSLVGGAGELFF	TGTGCCAGCAGCTTAGTGGGAGGAGCCGGGGAGCTGTTTTTT
.	.	TRBV2	TRBJ1-4	CASSAVNEKLFF	TGTGCCAGCAGTGCGGTCAATGAAAAACTGTTTTTT
.	.	TRBV16	TRBJ1-5	CASSQGGADQPQHF	TGTGCCAGCAGCCAAGGGGGGGCTGATCAGCCCCAGCATTTT
.	.	TRBV7-8	TRBJ2-7	CASSPESGEFYEQYF	TGTGCCAGCAGCCCAGAGTCGGGAGAATTCTACGAGCAGTACTTC
TRBD1	.	TRBV5-1	TRBJ1-2	CASSSGQGIGYTF	TGCGCCAGCAGCTCCGGACAGGGGATCGGCTACACCTTC
TRBD2	.	TRBV10-2	TRBJ2-3	CASAGVADTQYF	TGCGCCAGCGCGGGAGTGGCAGATACGCAGTATTTT
.	.	TRBV7-9	TRBJ1-3	CASSPPGSGNTIYF	TGTGCCAGCAGCCCCCCAGGCTCTGGAAACACCATATATTTT
.	.	TRBV12-5	TRBJ2-3	CASGLSGSTDTQYF	TGTGCTAGTGGTTTAAGCGGGAGCACAGATACGCAGTATTTT
.	.	TRBV19	TRBJ2-5	CASSAGPVETQYF	TGTGCCAGTAGTGCAGGGCCAGTGGAGACCCAGTACTTC
.	once	TRBV7-2	TRBJ1-1	CASSSGWEEAFF	TGTGCCAGCAGCTCGGGGTGGGAGGAAGCTTTCTTT
TRBD1	.	TRBV19	TRBJ1-5	CASSMTGGGQPQHF	TGTGCCAGTAGTATGACAGGGGGCGGTCAGCCCCAGCATTTT
TRBD2	.	TRBV7-2	TRBJ2-2	CASSPRGGQNTGELFF	TGTGCCAGCAGCCCCCGGGGGGGGCAGAACACCGGGGAGCTGTTTTTT
.	.	TRBV6-2/TRBV6-3	TRBJ1-2	CASSYPDYGYTF	TGTGCCAGCAGTTACCCCGACTATGGCTACACCTTC
TRBD1	few	TRBV6-2/TRBV6-3	TRBJ1-2	CASSLTGGDYGYTF	TGTGCCAGCAGTTTGACAGGGGGAGACTATGGCTACACCTTC
TRBD2	.	TRBV20-1	TRBJ2-7	CSASALAGAYEQYF	TGCAGTGCTAGTGCATTGGCGGGAGCCTACGAGCAGTACTTC
TRBD2	.	TRBV7-9	TRBJ2-7	CASSPSGRSYEQYF	TGTGCCAGCAGCCCGAGCGGGAGGTCCTACGAGCAGTACTTC
.	few	TRBV6-2/TRBV6-3	TRBJ2-1	CASSLASEQFF	TGTGCCAGCAGTCTCGCGAGTGAGCAGTTCTTC
.	.	TRBV24-1	TRBJ1-5	CATSDSPSYQPQHF	TGTGCCACCAGTGATTCCCCCTCTTATCAGCCCCAGCATTTT
TRBD1	.	TRBV28	TRBJ1-5	CASTNPRQGLSQPQHF	TGTGCCAGCACCAATCCCAGACAGGGCCTAAGCCAGCCCCAGCATTTT
TRBD2	.	TRBV7-6	TRBJ2-1	CASSLASGAYNEQFF	TGTGCCAGCAGCTTAGCTAGCGGGGCCTACAATGAGCAGTTCTTC
TRBD1	.	TRBV9	TRBJ2-7	CASSFGQGSSYEQYF	TGTGCCAGCAGCTTTGGACAGGGATCCTCCTACGAGCAGTACTTC
TRBD1	.	TRBV6-5	TRBJ1-6	CASSPGQGIDSPLHF	TGTGCCAGCAGTCCTGGACAGGGCATTGATTCACCCCTCCACTTT
TRBD2	.	TRBV3-1/TRBV3-2	TRBJ2-5	CASSQDRRRGGPTVKETQYF	TGTGCCAGCAGCCAAGATCGTCGGCGCGGGGGTCCGACCGTCAAAGAGACCCAGTACTTC
.	.	TRBV18	TRBJ1-1	CASSPGSMNTEAFF	TGTGCCAGCTCACCGGGCAGTATGAACACTGAAGCTTTCTTT
TRBD2	.	TRBV5-1	TRBJ2-2	CASSWTSGNGGELFF	TGCGCCAGCAGCTGGACTAGCGGGAACGGCGGGGAGCTGTTTTTT
TRBD1	.	TRBV6-6	TRBJ1-4	CASSLGQLATNEKLFF	TGTGCCAGCAGTTTGGGACAGCTTGCAACTAATGAAAAACTGTTTTTT
TRBD1	.	TRBV18	TRBJ1-5	CASSPINTGGAGSQPQHF	TGTGCCAGCTCACCAATCAATACAGGGGGCGCCGGGTCCCAGCCCCAGCATTTT
.	.	TRBV7-9	TRBJ2-7	CASSTWDGGTYEQYF	TGTGCCAGCAGCACCTGGGACGGCGGGACCTACGAGCAGTACTTC
.	.	TRBV5-4	TRBJ2-7	CASSLGTASSYEQYF	TGTGCCAGCAGCTTGGGGACTGCGAGCTCCTACGAGCAGTACTTC
TRBD2	.	TRBV4-3	TRBJ2-3	CASSQGSGLVSTDTQYF	TGCGCCAGCAGCCAAGGATCGGGACTAGTATCCACAGATACGCAGTATTTT
TRBD2	.	TRBV4-3	TRBJ2-7	CASSQTAGGNREQYF	TGCGCCAGCAGCCAGACAGCGGGAGGGAACCGCGAGCAGTACTTC
TRBD1	.	TRBV5-8	TRBJ2-7	CASSLTGTGVDEQYF	TGTGCCAGCAGCCTCACCGGGACAGGGGTTGACGAGCAGTACTTC
.	few	TRBV2	TRBJ1-2	CASSESQGSYTF	TGTGCCAGCAGTGAATCGCAGGGGAGCTACACCTTC
.	.	TRBV5-8	TRBJ1-3	CASSLGGHGNTIYF	TGTGCCAGCAGCTTGGGGGGACATGGAAACACCATATATTTT
.	.	TRBV21-1	TRBJ2-3	CASSRPSGSSSDTQYF	TGTGCCAGCAGCAGACCTAGCGGGAGTAGTTCAGATACGCAGTATTTT
TRBD2	once	TRBV6-5	TRBJ2-3	CASSSLTSGSTDTQYF	TGTGCCAGCAGTTCGTTGACTAGCGGGAGCACAGATACGCAGTATTTT
.	.	TRBV19	TRBJ2-5	CASSILAQETQYF	TGTGCCAGTAGTATACTAGCTCAAGAGACCCAGTACTTC